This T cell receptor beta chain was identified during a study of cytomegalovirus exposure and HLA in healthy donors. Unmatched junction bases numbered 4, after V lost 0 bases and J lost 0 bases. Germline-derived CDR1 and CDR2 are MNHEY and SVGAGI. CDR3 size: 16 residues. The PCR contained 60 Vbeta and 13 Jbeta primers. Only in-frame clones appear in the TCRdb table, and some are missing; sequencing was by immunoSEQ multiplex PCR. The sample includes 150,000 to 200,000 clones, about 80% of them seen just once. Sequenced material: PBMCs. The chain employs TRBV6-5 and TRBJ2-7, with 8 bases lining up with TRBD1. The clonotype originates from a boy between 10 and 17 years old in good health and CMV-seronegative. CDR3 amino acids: CASSYSTGESSYEQYF. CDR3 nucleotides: TGTGCCAGCAGTTACTCGACAGGGGAGAGCTCCTACGAGCAGTACTTC.